This T cell receptor beta chain was sequenced during a study of PD-1 blockade in classical Hodgkin lymphoma. Whole-study findings and limits: Newly diagnosed patients were said to have less baseline TCR diversity than healthy donors did. Why repertoires differed is undefined; disease activity or prior therapy possibly contributed.

Concerning this clone itself: The antigen is undetermined.

Described time point: newly diagnosed, previously untreated cHL patient sample. Negative magnetic selection isolated CD4+ T cells from thawed PBMCs. Newly diagnosed classical Hodgkin lymphoma PBMCs, still untreated, provided the comparison samples. This CDR3 spans 12 amino acids. Trimming removed 5 bases at V and 8 bases at J, with 10 bases between. CDR1 and CDR2 from the germline V gene are SEHNR and FQNEAQ (reference sequence). Using immunoSEQ multiplex PCR, the repertoire was profiled, and TCRdb retains in-frame clones only, with some absent. Among under 35,000 clones, around 89% were seen once, and the ten largest hold about 0.38%.

The specimen was CD4+ T cells from blood. The chain is built from TRBV7-9 and TRBJ1-5; D perhaps matches TRBD1 (5 bases). The clonotype originates from a human donor with classical Hodgkin lymphoma. The CDR3 DNA sequence: TGTGCCAGCAGCAGGCCGGGGGAGCCCCAGCATTTT. Translating it yields CASSRPGEPQHF.